The following is a T cell receptor (beta chain) sequence with its context. Its specificity is unknown. J gave up 7 bases and V 6 bases, and 6 bases lay outside the gene matches. Germline CDR1 is MNHEY and CDR2 is SMNVEV (reference sequence). The CDR3 is 15 residues long. This specimen belongs to a study of cytomegalovirus exposure and HLA in healthy donors. Regarding the study as a whole: TCR beta chains associated with HLA were, in a later analysis, more clonally expanded than equally common others.

PCR used 60 Vbeta primers and 13 Jbeta primers. The assay was immunoSEQ multiplex PCR, and TCRdb's table has in-frame clones only and misses some. With 200,000 or so clones in the sample, the ten largest clones hold almost 0.75%. The rearrangement joins TRBV27 to TRBJ2-3, with 14 bases identical to TRBD2. The receptor was derived from a boy aged 5-17 years in good health and CMV-seronegative. What was sequenced was PBMCs. The CDR3 coding sequence is TGTGCCAGCAGGGTGGGACTAGCGGGGGCCTATACGCAGTATTTT. This sequence encodes CASRVGLAGAYTQYF.